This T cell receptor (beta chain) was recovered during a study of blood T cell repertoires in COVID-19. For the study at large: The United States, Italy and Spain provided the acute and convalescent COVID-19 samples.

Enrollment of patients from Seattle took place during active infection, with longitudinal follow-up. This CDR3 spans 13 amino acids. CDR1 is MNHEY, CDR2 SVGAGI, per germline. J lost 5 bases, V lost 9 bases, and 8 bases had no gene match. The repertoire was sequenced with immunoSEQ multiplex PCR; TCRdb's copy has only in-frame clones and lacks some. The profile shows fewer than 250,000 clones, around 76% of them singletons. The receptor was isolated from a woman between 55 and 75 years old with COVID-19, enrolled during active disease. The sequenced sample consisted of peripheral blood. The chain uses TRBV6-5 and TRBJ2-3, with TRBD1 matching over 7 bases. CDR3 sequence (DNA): TGTGCCAGTAAGGGGACAGTACAAGATACGCAGTATTTT. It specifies CASKGTVQDTQYF.